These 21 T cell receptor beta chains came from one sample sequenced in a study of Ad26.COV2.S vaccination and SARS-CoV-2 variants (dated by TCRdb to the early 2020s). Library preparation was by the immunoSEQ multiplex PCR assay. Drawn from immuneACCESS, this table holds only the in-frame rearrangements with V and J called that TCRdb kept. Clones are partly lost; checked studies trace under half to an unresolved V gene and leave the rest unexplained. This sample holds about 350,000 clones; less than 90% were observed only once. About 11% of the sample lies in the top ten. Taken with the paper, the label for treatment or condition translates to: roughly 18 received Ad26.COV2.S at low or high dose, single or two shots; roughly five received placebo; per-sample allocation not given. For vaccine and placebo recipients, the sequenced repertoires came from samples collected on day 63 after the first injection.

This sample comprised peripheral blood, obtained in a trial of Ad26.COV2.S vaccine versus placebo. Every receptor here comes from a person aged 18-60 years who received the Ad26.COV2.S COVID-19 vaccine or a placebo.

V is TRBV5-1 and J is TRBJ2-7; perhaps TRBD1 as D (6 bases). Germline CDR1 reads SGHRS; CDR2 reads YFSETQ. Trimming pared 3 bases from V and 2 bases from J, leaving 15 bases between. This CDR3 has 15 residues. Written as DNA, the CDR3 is TGCGCCAGCAGCTCTGGGGGCAGGGAAACCTACGAGCAGTACTTC. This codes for CASSSGGRETYEQYF.

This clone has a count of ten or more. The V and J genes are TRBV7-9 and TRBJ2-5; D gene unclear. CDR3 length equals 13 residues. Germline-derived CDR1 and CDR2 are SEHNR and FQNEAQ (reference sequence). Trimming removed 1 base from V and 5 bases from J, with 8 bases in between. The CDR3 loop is CASSLDLMETQYF. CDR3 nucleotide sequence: TGTGCCAGCAGCTTAGACTTAATGGAGACCCAGTACTTC.

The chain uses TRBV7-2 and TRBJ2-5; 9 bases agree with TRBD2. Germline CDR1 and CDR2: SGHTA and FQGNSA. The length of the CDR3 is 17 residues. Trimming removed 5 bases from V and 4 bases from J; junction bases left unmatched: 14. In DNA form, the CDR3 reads TGTGCCAGCAGCACTTGGTTAGCGGGGGAGGGCTTAGAGACCCAGTACTTC. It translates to CASSTWLAGEGLETQYF.

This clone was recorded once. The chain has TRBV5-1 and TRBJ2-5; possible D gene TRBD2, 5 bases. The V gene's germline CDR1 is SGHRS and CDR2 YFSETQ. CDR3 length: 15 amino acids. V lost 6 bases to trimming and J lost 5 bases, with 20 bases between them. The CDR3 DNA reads TGCGCCAGCATTCCTGGCCTAGCTGCCGCGGAGACCCAGTACTTC. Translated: CASIPGLAAAETQYF.

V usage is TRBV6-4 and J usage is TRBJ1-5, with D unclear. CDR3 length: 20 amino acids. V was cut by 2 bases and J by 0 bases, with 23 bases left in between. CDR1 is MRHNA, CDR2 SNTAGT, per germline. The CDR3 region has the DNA TGTGCCAGCAGTGACCCGGGGTTTCACGGGGATATATGTAGCAATCAGCCCCAGCATTTT. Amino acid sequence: CASSDPGFHGDICSNQPQHF.

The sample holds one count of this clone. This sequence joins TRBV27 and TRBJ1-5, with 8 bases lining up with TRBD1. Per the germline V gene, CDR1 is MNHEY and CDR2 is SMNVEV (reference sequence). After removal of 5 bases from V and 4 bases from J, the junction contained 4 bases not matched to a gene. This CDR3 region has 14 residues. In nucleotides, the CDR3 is TGTGCCAGCAGTGGTAGACAGGGGAATCAGCCCCAGCATTTT. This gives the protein CASSGRQGNQPQHF.

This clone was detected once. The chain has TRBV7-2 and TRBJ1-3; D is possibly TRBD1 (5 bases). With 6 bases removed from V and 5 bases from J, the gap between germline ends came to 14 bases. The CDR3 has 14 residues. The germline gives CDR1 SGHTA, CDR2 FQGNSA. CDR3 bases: TGTGCCAGCAGTCCTACAGGAGTCAGAAACACCATATATTTT. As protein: CASSPTGVRNTIYF.

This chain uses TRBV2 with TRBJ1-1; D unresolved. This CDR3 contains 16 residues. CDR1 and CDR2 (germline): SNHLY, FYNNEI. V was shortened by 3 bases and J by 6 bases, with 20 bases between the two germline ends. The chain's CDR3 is CASSDIPGSFGAEAFF. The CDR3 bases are TGTGCCAGCAGTGATATCCCGGGGTCCTTTGGCGCTGAAGCTTTCTTT.

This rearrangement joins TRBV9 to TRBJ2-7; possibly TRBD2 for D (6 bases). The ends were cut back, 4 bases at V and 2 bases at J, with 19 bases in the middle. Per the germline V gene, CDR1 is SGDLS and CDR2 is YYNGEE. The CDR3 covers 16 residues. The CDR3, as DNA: TGTGCCAGCAGCCCGGGTGGTGGACTACCAACCTACGAGCAGTACTTC. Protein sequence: CASSPGGGLPTYEQYF.

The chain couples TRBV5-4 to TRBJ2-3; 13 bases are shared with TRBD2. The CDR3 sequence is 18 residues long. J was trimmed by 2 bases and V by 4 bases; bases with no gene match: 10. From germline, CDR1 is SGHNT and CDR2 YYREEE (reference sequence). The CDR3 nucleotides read TGTGCCAGCAGCCTCGATCGGGGACTAGCGGGAATCACAGATACGCAGTATTTT. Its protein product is CASSLDRGLAGITDTQYF. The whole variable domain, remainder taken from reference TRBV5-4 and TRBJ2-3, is ETGVTQSPTHLIKTRGQQVTLRCSSQSGHNTVSWYQQALGQGPQFIFQYYREEENGRGNFPPRFSGLQFPNYSSELNVNALELDDSALYLCASSLDRGLAGITDTQYFGPGTRLTVL.

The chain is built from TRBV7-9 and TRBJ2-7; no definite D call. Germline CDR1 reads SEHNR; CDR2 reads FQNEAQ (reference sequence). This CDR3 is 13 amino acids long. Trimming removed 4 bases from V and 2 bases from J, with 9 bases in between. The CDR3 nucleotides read TGTGCCAGCAGCTCCGACCAGACCTACGAGCAGTACTTC. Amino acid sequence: CASSSDQTYEQYF.

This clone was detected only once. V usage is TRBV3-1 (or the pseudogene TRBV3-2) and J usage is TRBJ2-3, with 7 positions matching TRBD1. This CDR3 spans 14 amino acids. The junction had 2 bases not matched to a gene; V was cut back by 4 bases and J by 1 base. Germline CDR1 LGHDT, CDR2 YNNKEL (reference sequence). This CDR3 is CASSPGQGTDTQYF. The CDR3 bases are TGTGCCAGCAGCCCCGGACAGGGCACAGATACGCAGTATTTT.

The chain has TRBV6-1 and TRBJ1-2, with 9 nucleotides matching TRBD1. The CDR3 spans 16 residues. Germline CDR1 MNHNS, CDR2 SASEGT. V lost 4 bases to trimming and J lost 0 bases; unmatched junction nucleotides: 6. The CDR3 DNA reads TGTGCCAGCAGTGTCACAGGGGGCGCGCCTAACTATGGCTACACCTTC. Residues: CASSVTGGAPNYGYTF.

In DNA form, the CDR3 reads TGTGCCAGCAGTTTCCATAGGGGGAGGGCAAGGAACACTGAAGCTTTCTTT. Translation gives CASSFHRGRARNTEAFF. The chain combines TRBV6-2 or TRBV6-3 with TRBJ1-1; D may be TRBD1 (6 bases). V lost 4 bases to trimming and J lost 1 base, with 19 bases between them. Germline V CDR1 and CDR2: MNHEY, SVGEGT. The CDR3 extends over 17 amino acids.

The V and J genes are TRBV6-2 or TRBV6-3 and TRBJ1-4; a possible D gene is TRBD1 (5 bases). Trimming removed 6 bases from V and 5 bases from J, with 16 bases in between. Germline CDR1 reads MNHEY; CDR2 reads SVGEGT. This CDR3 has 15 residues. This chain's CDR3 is CASSSRGVKNEKLFF. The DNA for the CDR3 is TGTGCCAGCAGCAGCCGGGGGGTAAAAAATGAAAAACTGTTTTTT.

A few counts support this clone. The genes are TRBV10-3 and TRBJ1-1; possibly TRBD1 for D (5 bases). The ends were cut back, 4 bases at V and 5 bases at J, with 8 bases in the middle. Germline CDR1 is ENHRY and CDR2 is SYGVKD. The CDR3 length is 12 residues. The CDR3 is CAISAGGTEAFF. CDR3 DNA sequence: TGTGCCATCAGTGCTGGGGGGACTGAAGCTTTCTTT.

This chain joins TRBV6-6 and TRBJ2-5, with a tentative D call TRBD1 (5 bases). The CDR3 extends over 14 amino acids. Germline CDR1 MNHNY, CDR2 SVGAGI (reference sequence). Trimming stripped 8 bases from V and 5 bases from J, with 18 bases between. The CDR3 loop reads CASGDSTTGETQYF. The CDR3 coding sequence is TGTGCCAGCGGCGACAGCACGACCGGGGAGACCCAGTACTTC.

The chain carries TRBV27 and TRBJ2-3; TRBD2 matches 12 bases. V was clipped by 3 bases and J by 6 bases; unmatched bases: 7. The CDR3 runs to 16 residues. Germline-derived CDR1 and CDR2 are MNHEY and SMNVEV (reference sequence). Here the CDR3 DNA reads TGTGCCAGCAGTTTCTACCGGACTAGCGGGGTGGATACGCAGTATTTT. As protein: CASSFYRTSGVDTQYF.

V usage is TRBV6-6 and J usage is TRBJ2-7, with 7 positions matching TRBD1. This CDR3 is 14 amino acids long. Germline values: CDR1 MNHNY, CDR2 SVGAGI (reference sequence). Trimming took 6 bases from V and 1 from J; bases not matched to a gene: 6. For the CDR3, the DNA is TGTGCCAGCAGAACTAAACAGGGGTCCTACGAGCAGTACTTC. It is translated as CASRTKQGSYEQYF.

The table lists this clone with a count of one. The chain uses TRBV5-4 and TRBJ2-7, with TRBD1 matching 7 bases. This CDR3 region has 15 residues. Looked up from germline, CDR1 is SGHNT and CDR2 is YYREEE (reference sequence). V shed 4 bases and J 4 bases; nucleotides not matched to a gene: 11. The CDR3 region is CASSNRQGPEYEQYF. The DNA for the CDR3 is TGTGCCAGCAGCAACCGACAGGGTCCTGAATACGAGCAGTACTTC.

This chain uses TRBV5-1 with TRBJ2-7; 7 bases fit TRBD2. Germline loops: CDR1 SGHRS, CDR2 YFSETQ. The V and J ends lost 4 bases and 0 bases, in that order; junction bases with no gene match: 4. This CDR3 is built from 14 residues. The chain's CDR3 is CASSPGTISYEQYF. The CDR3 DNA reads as TGCGCCAGCAGCCCTGGGACTATCTCCTACGAGCAGTACTTC.